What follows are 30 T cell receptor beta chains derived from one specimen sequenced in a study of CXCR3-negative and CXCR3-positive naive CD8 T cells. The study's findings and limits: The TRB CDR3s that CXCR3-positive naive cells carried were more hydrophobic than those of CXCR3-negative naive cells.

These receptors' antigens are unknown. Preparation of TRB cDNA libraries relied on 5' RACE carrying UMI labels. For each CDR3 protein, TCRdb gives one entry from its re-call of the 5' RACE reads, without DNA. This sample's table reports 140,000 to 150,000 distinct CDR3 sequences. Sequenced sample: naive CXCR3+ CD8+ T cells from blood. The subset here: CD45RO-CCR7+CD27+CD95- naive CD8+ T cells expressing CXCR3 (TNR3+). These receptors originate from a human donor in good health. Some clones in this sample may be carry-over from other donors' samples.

The CDR3 loop is CASSQDPGQGNTIYF. V is TRBV4-3 and J is TRBJ1-3; no DNA is available, so the TRBD1 call from TCRdb remains unchecked. CDR1 LGHNA and CDR2 YSLEER come from the germline V gene. CDR3 size: 15 residues.

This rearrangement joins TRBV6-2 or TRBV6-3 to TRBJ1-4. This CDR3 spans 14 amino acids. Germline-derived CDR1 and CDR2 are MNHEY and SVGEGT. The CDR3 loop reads CASSFQEWGSGLFF.

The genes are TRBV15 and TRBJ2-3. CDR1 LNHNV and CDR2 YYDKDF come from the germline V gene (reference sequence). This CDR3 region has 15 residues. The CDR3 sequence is CATSRGRQSTDTQYF.

This chain's CDR3 is CASSNRVPWDNQPQHF. The chain combines TRBV27 with TRBJ1-5; TCRdb's D call, TRBD1, is unchecked because there is no DNA. Germline CDR1 MNHEY, CDR2 SMNVEV (reference sequence). The CDR3 is made up of 16 amino acids.

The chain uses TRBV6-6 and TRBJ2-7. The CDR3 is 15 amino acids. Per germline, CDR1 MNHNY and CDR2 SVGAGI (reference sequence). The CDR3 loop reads CASTQDTESTYEQYF.

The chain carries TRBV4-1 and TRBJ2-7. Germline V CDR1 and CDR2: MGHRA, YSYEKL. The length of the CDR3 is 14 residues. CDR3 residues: CASSQADISYEQYF.

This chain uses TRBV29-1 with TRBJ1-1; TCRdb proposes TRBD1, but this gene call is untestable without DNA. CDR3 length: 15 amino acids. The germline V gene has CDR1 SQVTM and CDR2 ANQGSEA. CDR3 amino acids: CSVGRTGGMNTEAFF.

CDR3 residues: CASSTRGFGYGYTF. This sequence joins TRBV9 and TRBJ1-2; TCRdb gives TRBD1 as the D gene, but with no DNA this cannot be confirmed. CDR3 size: 14 residues. Per germline, CDR1 SGDLS and CDR2 YYNGEE.

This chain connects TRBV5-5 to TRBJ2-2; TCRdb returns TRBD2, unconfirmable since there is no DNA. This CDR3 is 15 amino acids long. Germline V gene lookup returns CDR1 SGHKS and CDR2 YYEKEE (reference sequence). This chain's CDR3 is CASSLDLLNTGELFF.

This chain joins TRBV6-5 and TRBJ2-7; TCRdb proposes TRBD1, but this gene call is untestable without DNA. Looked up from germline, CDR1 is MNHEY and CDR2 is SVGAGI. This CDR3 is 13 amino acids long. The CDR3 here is CASSPGTEREQYF.

The CDR3 is CASSPRGLALSNEQFF. This chain links TRBV13 with TRBJ2-1; with no DNA, the TCRdb D assignment of TRBD1 cannot be verified. The germline CDR1 and CDR2 sequences are PRHDT and FYEKMQ (reference sequence). CDR3 length equals 16 residues.

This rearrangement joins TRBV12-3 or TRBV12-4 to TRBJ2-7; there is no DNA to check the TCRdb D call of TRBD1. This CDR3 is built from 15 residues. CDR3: CASSEQGVGSYEQYF.

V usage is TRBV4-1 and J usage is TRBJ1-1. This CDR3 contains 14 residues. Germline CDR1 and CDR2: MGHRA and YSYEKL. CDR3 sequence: CASSQAARNTEAFF.

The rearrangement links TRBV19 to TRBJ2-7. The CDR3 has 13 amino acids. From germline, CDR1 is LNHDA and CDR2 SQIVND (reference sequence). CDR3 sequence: CASSAGRIHEQYF.

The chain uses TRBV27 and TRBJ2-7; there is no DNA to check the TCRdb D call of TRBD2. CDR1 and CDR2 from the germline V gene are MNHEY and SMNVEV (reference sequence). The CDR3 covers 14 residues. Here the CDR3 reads CASSTGTASYEQYF.

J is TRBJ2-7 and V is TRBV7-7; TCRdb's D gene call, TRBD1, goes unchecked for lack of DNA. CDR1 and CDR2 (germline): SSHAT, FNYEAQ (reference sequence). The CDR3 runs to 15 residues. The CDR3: CASSTGTGVAYEQYF.

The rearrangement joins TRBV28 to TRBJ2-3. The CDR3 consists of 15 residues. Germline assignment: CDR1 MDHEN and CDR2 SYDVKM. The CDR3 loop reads CASTTALTSTDTQYF.

The CDR3 is CSARTGPNTEAFF. The rearrangement joins TRBV29-1 to TRBJ1-1; TCRdb picks TRBD1, but there is no DNA to check that call. Looked up from germline, CDR1 is SQVTM and CDR2 is ANQGSEA. The CDR3 has 13 residues.

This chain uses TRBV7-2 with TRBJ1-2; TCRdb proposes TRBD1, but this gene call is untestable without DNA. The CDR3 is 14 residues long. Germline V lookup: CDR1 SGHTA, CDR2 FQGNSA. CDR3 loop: CASSPGVGYGGYTF.

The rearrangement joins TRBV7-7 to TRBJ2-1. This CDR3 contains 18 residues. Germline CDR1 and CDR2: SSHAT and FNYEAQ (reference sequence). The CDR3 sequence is CASSPLLLAGDTYNEQFF.

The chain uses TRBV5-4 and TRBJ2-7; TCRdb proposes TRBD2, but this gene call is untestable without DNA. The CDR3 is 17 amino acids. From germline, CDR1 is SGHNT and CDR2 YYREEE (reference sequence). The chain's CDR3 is CASSSHPTDSSSFEQYF.

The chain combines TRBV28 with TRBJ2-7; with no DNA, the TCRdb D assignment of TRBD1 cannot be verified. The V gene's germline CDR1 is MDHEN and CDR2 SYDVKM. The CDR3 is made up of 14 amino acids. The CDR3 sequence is CASSPTGGEYEQYF.

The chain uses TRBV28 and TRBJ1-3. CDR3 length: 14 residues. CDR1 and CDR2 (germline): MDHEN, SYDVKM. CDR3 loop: CASSLQILGNTIYF. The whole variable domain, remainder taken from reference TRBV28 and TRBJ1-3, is DVKVTQSSRYLVKRTGEKVFLECVQDMDHENMFWYRQDPGLGLRLIYFSYDVKMKEKGDIPEGYSVSREKKERFSLILESASTNQTSMYLCASSLQILGNTIYFGEGSWLTVV.

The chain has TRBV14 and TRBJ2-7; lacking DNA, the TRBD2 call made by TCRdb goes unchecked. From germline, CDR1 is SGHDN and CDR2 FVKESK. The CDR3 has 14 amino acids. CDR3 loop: CASSQDLSRDEQYF.

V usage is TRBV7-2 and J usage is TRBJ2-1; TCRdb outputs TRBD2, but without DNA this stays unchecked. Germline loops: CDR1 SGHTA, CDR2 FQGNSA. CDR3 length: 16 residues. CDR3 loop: CASSLTGTAPLNEQFF.

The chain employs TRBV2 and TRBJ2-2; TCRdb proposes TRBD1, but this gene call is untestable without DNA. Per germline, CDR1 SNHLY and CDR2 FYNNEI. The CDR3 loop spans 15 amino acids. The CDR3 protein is CASSSRQGMPGELFF.

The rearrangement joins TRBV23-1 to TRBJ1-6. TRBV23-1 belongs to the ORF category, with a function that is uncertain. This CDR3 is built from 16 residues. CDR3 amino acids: CASSRVRSGYNSPLHF.

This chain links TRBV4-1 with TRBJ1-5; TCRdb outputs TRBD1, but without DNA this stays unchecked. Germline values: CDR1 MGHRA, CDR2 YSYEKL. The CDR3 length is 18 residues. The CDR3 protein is CASSQSGTGVRSNQPQHF.

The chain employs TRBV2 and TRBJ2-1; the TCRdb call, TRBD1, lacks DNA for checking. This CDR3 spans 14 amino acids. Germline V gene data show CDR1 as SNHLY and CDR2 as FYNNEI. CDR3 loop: CASRVTGGYNEQFF.

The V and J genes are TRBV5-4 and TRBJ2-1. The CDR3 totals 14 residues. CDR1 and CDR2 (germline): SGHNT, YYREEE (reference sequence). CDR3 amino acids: CASSLADRSNEQFF.